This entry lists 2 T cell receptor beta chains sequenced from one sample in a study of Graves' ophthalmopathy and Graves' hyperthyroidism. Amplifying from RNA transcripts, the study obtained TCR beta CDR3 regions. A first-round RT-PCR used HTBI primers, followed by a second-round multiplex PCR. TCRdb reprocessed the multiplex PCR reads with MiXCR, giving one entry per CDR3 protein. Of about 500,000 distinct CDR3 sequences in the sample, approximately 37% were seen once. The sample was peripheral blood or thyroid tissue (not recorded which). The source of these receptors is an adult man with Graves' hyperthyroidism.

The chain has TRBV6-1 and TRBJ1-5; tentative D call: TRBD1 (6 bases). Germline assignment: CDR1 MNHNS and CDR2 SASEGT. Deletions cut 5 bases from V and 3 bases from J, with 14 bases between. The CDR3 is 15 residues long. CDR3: CASSYPGTPNQPQHF. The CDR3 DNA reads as TGTGCCAGCAGTTACCCCGGGACACCCAATCAGCCCCAGCATTTT.

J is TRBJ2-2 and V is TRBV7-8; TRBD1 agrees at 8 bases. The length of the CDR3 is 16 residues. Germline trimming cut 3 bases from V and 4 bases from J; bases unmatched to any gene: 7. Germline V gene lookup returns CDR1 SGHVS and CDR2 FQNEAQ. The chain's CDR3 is CASSLRQGPPTGELFF. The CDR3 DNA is TGTGCCAGCAGCTTGCGACAGGGGCCGCCCACCGGGGAGCTGTTTTTT.